Shown below are 14 T cell receptor beta chains from a single sample sequenced in a study of CD8+ T cells in alopecia areata. The treatment was: oral pan-JAK inhibitor, 5-10 mg twice daily. Investigators isolated RNA and reverse transcribed it into cDNA to act as the sequencing template. Here immunoSEQ multiplex PCR was the method, and the copy in TCRdb shows in-frame clones only, minus some. Of some 220,000 clones listed, about 50% are singletons. The specimen was CD4+ T cells sorted from blood, collected at week 4, from a patient treated with tofacitinib. The receptor set was obtained from a human donor with alopecia areata.

V gene TRBV7-2 combines with J gene TRBJ1-2; D not resolved. This CDR3 has 13 residues. V dropped 5 bases and J dropped 2 bases, with 9 bases sitting between them. Germline CDR1 reads SGHTA; CDR2 reads FQGNSA. The CDR3 nucleotides read TGTGCCAGCAGCCCTCGTCGGAACTATGGCTACACCTTC. It encodes CASSPRRNYGYTF.

The chain links TRBV5-4 to TRBJ2-1; 10 nucleotides match TRBD2. V shed 1 base, J shed 7 bases, and the junction held 8 bases outside the gene matches. This CDR3 region has 16 residues. The V gene's germline CDR1 is SGHNT and CDR2 YYREEE (reference sequence). The CDR3 is CASSLSSGGHGNEQFF. The CDR3 DNA reads TGTGCCAGCAGCTTGAGTAGCGGGGGGCATGGGAATGAGCAGTTCTTC.

The J gene is TRBJ2-7, the V gene TRBV7-2; TRBD1 agrees at 9 bases. The junction had 4 bases not matched to a gene; V was cut back by 1 base and J by 0 bases. This CDR3 spans 16 amino acids. Germline CDR1 and CDR2: SGHTA and FQGNSA. The CDR3 sequence: CASSLVGTGSSYEQYF. The CDR3 DNA sequence: TGTGCCAGCAGCTTAGTGGGGACAGGGAGCTCCTACGAGCAGTACTTC.

The CDR3 DNA is TGTGCCAGCAGCTCGGGACAGGGATCGAACACTGAAGCTTTCTTT. Its protein product is CASSSGQGSNTEAFF. V and J are TRBV7-2 and TRBJ1-1; 9 nucleotides align to TRBD1. Germline V gene data show CDR1 as SGHTA and CDR2 as FQGNSA. The J segment lost 1 base and the V segment lost 4 bases, leaving 4 bases of the junction unmatched. The length of the CDR3 is 15 residues.

A few counts support this clone. The chain is built from TRBV7-2 and TRBJ1-2; a weak D match, TRBD1 (5 bases). V was cut by 5 bases and J by 4 bases, with 17 bases left in between. This CDR3 has 15 amino acids. The germline V gene has CDR1 SGHTA and CDR2 FQGNSA. The CDR3 loop is CASSGDVTATYGYTF. CDR3 in DNA: TGTGCCAGCAGCGGGGACGTGACAGCAACCTATGGCTACACCTTC.

This clone was counted ten times or more. The chain has TRBV19 and TRBJ2-2; possibly TRBD1 or TRBD2 for D (6 bases each). Trimming pared 1 base from V and 4 bases from J, leaving 25 bases between. Germline CDR1 LNHDA, CDR2 SQIVND (reference sequence). The CDR3 is 20 residues long. The chain's CDR3 is CASSIVRRGQGISATGELFF. For the CDR3, the DNA is TGTGCCAGTAGTATAGTCCGCCGGGGGCAGGGGATTTCGGCCACCGGGGAGCTGTTTTTT.

The rearrangement uses TRBV29-1 and TRBJ2-7; 7 nucleotides agree with TRBD1. The CDR3 contains 15 residues. Germline assignment: CDR1 SQVTM and CDR2 ANQGSEA. J lost 1 base, V lost 4 bases, and 10 bases had no gene match. CDR3 DNA: TGCAGCGTTGTGCAAGCGGCAGGGGGTTCCTACGAGCAGTACTTC. This translates into CSVVQAAGGSYEQYF.

The chain has TRBV30 and TRBJ1-4; D is ambiguous. The CDR3 has 12 amino acids. Germline CDR1 reads GTSNPN; CDR2 reads SVGIG (reference sequence). V was shortened by 1 base and J by 5 bases, with 5 bases between the two germline ends. The CDR3 protein is CAWSGGNEKLFF. The CDR3 DNA reads as TGTGCCTGGAGTGGGGGAAATGAAAAACTGTTTTTT.

This clone occurred many times. The rearrangement uses TRBV27 and TRBJ2-7; D is perhaps TRBD1 (5 bases). The V end was cut by 2 bases, the J end by 3 bases, with 23 bases between. The CDR3 consists of 18 residues. The germline CDR1 and CDR2 sequences are MNHEY and SMNVEV (reference sequence). CDR3 amino acids: CASSLISLTPGSVYEQYF. The CDR3 nucleotides read TGTGCCAGCAGTTTAATTTCCCTGACCCCAGGGTCCGTCTACGAGCAGTACTTC.

The gene calls are TRBV25-1 and TRBJ2-7; D is possibly TRBD1 (5 bases). Trimming cost V 2 bases and J 2 bases, with 10 bases left between them. This CDR3 comprises 14 residues. The germline V gene encodes CDR1 MGHDK and CDR2 SYGVNS. CDR3: CASSESRVPYEQYF. The DNA for the CDR3 is TGTGCCAGCAGTGAAAGCAGGGTCCCCTACGAGCAGTACTTC.

The chain recombines TRBV5-1 with TRBJ2-7, with D uncertain. CDR1 and CDR2 (germline): SGHRS, YFSETQ. Trimming shortened V by 0 bases and J by 6 bases, and 13 bases separated the two germline ends. This CDR3 spans 14 amino acids. CDR3 DNA sequence: TGCGCCAGCAGCTTGGTTGAGCCCGTACTCGAGCAGTACTTC. Amino acids: CASSLVEPVLEQYF. Full variable domain (rest looked up from reference TRBV5-1 and TRBJ2-7): KAGVTQTPRYLIKTRGQQVTLSCSPISGHRSVSWYQQTPGQGLQFLFEYFSETQRNKGNFPGRFSGRQFSNSRSEMNVSTLELGDSALYLCASSLVEPVLEQYFGPGTRLTVT.

The gene calls are TRBV29-1 and TRBJ2-3; D is unresolved. The germline V gene encodes CDR1 SQVTM and CDR2 ANQGSEA. Trimming stripped 6 bases from V and 2 bases from J, with 6 bases between. CDR3 length: 11 residues. The CDR3 loop is CSVSTTDTQYF. In DNA, the CDR3 is TGCAGCGTCTCAACCACAGATACGCAGTATTTT.

This clone was found a few times. Other DNA sequences from this sample encode an identical CDR3 as well. The V call is TRBV29-1, the J call TRBJ2-2; the D call may be TRBD1 or TRBD2 (5 bases each). This CDR3 has 12 residues. The germline V gene encodes CDR1 SQVTM and CDR2 ANQGSEA. The V gene lost 3 bases and the J gene lost 6 bases, with 8 bases spanning the gap. CDR3 residues: CSVERGPGELFF. The CDR3 DNA reads TGCAGCGTTGAGAGGGGCCCCGGGGAGCTGTTTTTT.

V and J are TRBV27 and TRBJ1-1; a possible D gene is TRBD1 (5 bases). Germline CDR1 is MNHEY and CDR2 is SMNVEV (reference sequence). V dropped 5 bases and J dropped 10 bases, with 14 bases sitting between them. The CDR3 consists of 12 residues. The CDR3 protein is CASSTNRYPAFF. CDR3 sequence (DNA): TGTGCCAGCAGTACAAACAGGTATCCAGCTTTCTTT.